This T cell receptor beta chain was identified during a study of shared clonotypes between healthy human individuals. The wider study: Ranging from 18 to 49 in age, donors were two women and a few men.

In its sample, this clone was seen a few times. This same CDR3 is encoded by further DNA sequences in the sample. V gave up 4 bases and J gave up 5 bases, with 4 bases separating them. This CDR3 region has 11 residues. Germline CDR1 is MNHEY and CDR2 is SMNVEV (reference sequence). Assay used: immunoSEQ multiplex PCR; TCRdb lists only in-frame clones, some missing. The sample records about 530,000 clones, about 80% being singletons. The sequenced sample consisted of PBMCs. The source of this sequence is a woman between 35 and 50 years old in good health. Some clones in this sample may be carry-over from other donors' samples. The chain recombines TRBV27 with TRBJ2-3; unclear D gene. CDR3 sequence: CASSSLDTQYF. In DNA, the CDR3 is TGTGCCAGCAGTTCATTAGATACGCAGTATTTT.